Presented here are 4 T cell receptor beta chains from one specimen sequenced in a study of Graves' ophthalmopathy and Graves' hyperthyroidism. Amplified material comprised TCR beta CDR3 regions derived from RNA transcripts. HTBI primers were employed in first-round RT-PCR, then a second-round multiplex PCR followed. TCRdb re-called the multiplex PCR reads through MiXCR, storing one row per CDR3 protein. The table shows about 620,000 distinct CDR3 sequences, with 22% occurring only once. Specimen: peripheral blood. The receptor set was obtained from a woman between 18 and 29 years old with stable Graves' hyperthyroidism. Some clones in this sample may be carry-over from other donors' samples.

With regard to this clonotype: The CDR3 does not end in the conserved phenylalanine or tryptophan, so this is likely a read error. The genes are TRBV11-2 and TRBJ2-6; D unresolved. The CDR3 is 18 amino acids. Germline loops: CDR1 SGHAT, CDR2 FQNNGV. V lost 0 bases to trimming and J lost 0 bases, with 12 bases between them. CDR3 region: CASSLERTGRSGANVLTY. CDR3 DNA sequence: TGTGCCAGCAGCTTAGAGCGAACGGGCCGCTCTGGGGCCAACGTCCTGACTTAC.

The V and J genes are TRBV20-1 and TRBJ1-5; 11 nucleotides line up with TRBD1. This CDR3 has 14 amino acids. Per the germline V gene, CDR1 is DFQATT and CDR2 is SNEGSKA (reference sequence). V lost 3 bases to trimming and J lost 6 bases; unmatched junction nucleotides: 4. The CDR3 DNA reads TGCAGTGCTAGGGGACAGGGGGAAGTTCAGCCCCAGCATTTT. Translated, it gives CSARGQGEVQPQHF.

At least ten counts were recorded for this clonotype. V and J are TRBV6-1 and TRBJ2-2; D is unresolved. The CDR3 sequence is 13 residues long. CDR1 and CDR2 from the germline V gene are MNHNS and SASEGT. Trimming took 3 bases from V and 1 from J, leaving 3 bases between them. The CDR3, as DNA: TGTGCCAGCAGTGACAGGAACACCGGGGAGCTGTTTTTT. Residues: CASSDRNTGELFF.

This chain joins TRBV29-1 and TRBJ2-5; D not certain. The CDR3 extends over 13 amino acids. The V and J ends lost 4 bases and 5 bases respectively, with 14 bases between them. Germline-derived CDR1 and CDR2 are SQVTM and ANQGSEA. The CDR3 spells CSVVPRLVETQYF. CDR3 nucleotide sequence: TGCAGCGTTGTTCCCAGGTTGGTGGAGACCCAGTACTTC.